The following is a TCR beta chain sequence with its context. The antigen is undetermined. The record originates from a study of tumor-infiltrating lymphocytes in localized non-small cell lung cancer. Looking at the study overall: Several tumor histologies, both smoking statuses, and some post-neoadjuvant chemotherapy samples were included. Study findings and constraints: Recurrence-free survival showed no association with tumor T-cell fraction. IM1 and IM2 tumors showed no difference in T-cell fraction.

V was shortened by 2 bases and J by 5 bases, with 12 bases between the two germline ends. CDR1 is MNHEY and CDR2 is SVGAGI in the germline V gene. The CDR3 is 14 amino acids. Libraries were prepared by immunoSEQ multiplex PCR; TCRdb keeps only in-frame clonotypes and omits some of them. The repertoire holds about 16,000 clones, with more than 60% as singletons. Sequencing was performed on lung tumor tissue. The chain uses TRBV6-5 and TRBJ1-1; D not resolved. This TCR was recovered from a human donor with non-small cell lung cancer. CDR3 residues: CASSYRRAGTEAFF. The CDR3 bases are TGTGCCAGCAGTTACCGGCGTGCCGGAACTGAAGCTTTCTTT.